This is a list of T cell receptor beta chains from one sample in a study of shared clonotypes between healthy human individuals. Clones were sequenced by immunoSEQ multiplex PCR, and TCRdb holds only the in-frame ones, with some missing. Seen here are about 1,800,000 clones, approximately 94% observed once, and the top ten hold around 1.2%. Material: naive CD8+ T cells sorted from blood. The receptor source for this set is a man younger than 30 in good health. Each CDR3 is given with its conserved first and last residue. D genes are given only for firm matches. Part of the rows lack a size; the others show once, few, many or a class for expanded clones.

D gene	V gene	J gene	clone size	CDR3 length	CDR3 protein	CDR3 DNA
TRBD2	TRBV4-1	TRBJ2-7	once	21	CASSQGVNGGLAGGNNYEQYF	TGCGCCAGCAGCCAAGGGGTGAACGGGGGACTAGCGGGAGGCAACAACTACGAGCAGTACTTC
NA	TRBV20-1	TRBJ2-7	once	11	CSAPDPYEQYF	TGCAGTGCACCCGACCCCTACGAGCAGTACTTC
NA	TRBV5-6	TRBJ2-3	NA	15	CASSFQVGSTDTQYF	TGTGCCAGCAGCTTCCAGGTGGGAAGCACAGATACGCAGTATTTT
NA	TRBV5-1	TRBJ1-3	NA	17	CASSPGMTVYSGNTIYF	TGCGCCAGCAGCCCGGGAATGACAGTTTACTCTGGAAACACCATATATTTT
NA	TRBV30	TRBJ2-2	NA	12	CAWREPTGELFF	TGTGCCTGGAGGGAGCCCACCGGGGAGCTGTTTTTT
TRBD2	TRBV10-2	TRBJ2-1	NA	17	CASSEGTSGTPSNEQFF	TGCGCCAGCAGTGAAGGGACTAGCGGGACCCCGAGCAATGAGCAGTTCTTC
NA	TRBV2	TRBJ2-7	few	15	CASSIPSGAPYEQYF	TGTGCCAGCAGTATACCCAGCGGAGCCCCCTACGAGCAGTACTTC
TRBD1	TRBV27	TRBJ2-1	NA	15	CASSWGQGNYNEQFF	TGTGCCAGCAGTTGGGGACAGGGGAACTACAATGAGCAGTTCTTC
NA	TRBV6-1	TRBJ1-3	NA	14	CASSDGGSGNTIYF	TGTGCCAGCAGTGACGGCGGATCCGGAAACACCATATATTTT
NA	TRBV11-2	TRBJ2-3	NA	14	CASSNTGGTDTQYF	TGTGCCAGCAGTAACACGGGAGGCACAGATACGCAGTATTTT
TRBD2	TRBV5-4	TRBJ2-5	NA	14	CASSFLPAGETQYF	TGTGCCAGCAGCTTTTTGCCAGCGGGGGAGACCCAGTACTTC
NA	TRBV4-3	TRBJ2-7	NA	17	CASSQDQGLITSYEQYF	TGCGCCAGCAGCCAGGACCAGGGGCTTATCACCTCCTACGAGCAGTACTTC
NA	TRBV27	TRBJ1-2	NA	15	CASSLLPAPLGGYTF	TGTGCCAGCAGTTTATTGCCAGCGCCTCTGGGTGGCTACACCTTC
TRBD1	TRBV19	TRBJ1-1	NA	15	CASSLPGTGLGEAFF	TGTGCCAGTAGTCTTCCCGGGACAGGGTTGGGTGAAGCTTTCTTT
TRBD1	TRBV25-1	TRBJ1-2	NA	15	CASSSLPQGAHGYTF	TGTGCCAGCAGTTCCCTCCCCCAGGGGGCCCATGGCTACACCTTC
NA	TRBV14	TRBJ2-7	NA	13	CASSQEVYHEQYF	TGTGCCAGCAGCCAAGAGGTCTACCACGAGCAGTACTTC